Each of the 27 T cell receptor beta chains below was sequenced from the same sample in a study of blood T cell repertoires in COVID-19. Repertoires were generated with immunoSEQ multiplex PCR, while TCRdb's copy carries only in-frame clones and drops some. The sample yields around 360,000 clones, 87% seen once. Sequenced material: PBMCs or T cells enriched from blood (not recorded which). Receptors were obtained from a man between 40 and 49 years old in a cohort exposed to, infected with or recovered from COVID-19 (not recorded which).

V is TRBV7-6 and J is TRBJ1-3; D is unresolved. There are 16 residues in the CDR3. Germline CDR1 is SGHVS and CDR2 is FNYEAQ. Trimming removed 5 bases from V and 0 bases from J, with 14 bases in between. CDR3 in DNA: TGTGCCAGCAGCCCCAGGACGGGGAGCTCTGGAAACACCATATATTTT. It specifies CASSPRTGSSGNTIYF.

CDR3 DNA: TGTGCCAGTAGTGGGACACCCGGCGAGCAGTACTTC. It yields the protein CASSGTPGEQYF. The chain uses TRBV19 and TRBJ2-7; tentatively, D is TRBD1 (6 bases). Germline CDR1 LNHDA, CDR2 SQIVND (reference sequence). The CDR3 runs to 12 residues. The germline V and J ends were trimmed by 5 bases and 6 bases, with 11 bases remaining between them.

This clone was seen only once. The chain carries TRBV9 and TRBJ2-1; 14 positions match TRBD2. This CDR3 spans 16 amino acids. Unmatched junction bases numbered 6, after V lost 3 bases and J lost 7 bases. CDR1 and CDR2 from the germline V gene are SGDLS and YYNGEE. The DNA of the CDR3 is TGTGCCAGCAGCGCCCAGACTAGCGGGAGGGATAATGAGCAGTTCTTC. Translated: CASSAQTSGRDNEQFF.

The chain is built from TRBV18 and TRBJ2-1, with D perhaps matching TRBD2 (6 bases). This CDR3 has 16 amino acids. CDR1 KGHSH and CDR2 LQKENI come from the germline V gene. Trimming removed 1 base from V and 5 bases from J, with 15 bases in between. This CDR3 reads CASSPLTGSYDNEQFF. The CDR3 nucleotides read TGTGCCAGCTCACCACTTACCGGGAGTTACGACAATGAGCAGTTCTTC.

This clone was counted between two and nine times. The rearrangement joins TRBV5-6 to TRBJ2-5, with TRBD1 identical over 8 bases. This CDR3 region has 15 residues. Germline-derived CDR1 and CDR2 are SGHDT and YYEEEE. With 3 bases clipped from V and 1 base from J, the junction kept 5 bases outside the gene matches. The CDR3 loop is CASSSDRVGQETQYF. CDR3 in DNA: TGTGCCAGCAGCTCGGACAGGGTAGGCCAAGAGACCCAGTACTTC.

The V and J genes are TRBV7-9 and TRBJ2-7; the match to TRBD2 covers 13 bases. CDR1 and CDR2 (germline): SEHNR, FQNEAQ (reference sequence). The CDR3 contains 18 residues. The V segment lost 1 base and the J segment 9 bases; nucleotides outside the gene matches: 15. The CDR3 nucleotides are TGTGCCAGCAGCTTAGGGCCCCGGGGGACTAGCGGGATAAAGTGGCAGTACTTC. Protein product: CASSLGPRGTSGIKWQYF.

This chain uses TRBV5-8 with TRBJ1-1; 7 nucleotides agree with TRBD1. From germline, CDR1 is SGHTS and CDR2 YDEGEE. Germline trimming cut 2 bases from V and 4 bases from J; bases unmatched to any gene: 5. CDR3 length: 14 amino acids. The CDR3 coding sequence is TGTGCCAGCAGCTTAAGAGACAGGGTCACTGAAGCTTTCTTT. It is translated as CASSLRDRVTEAFF.

V is TRBV28 and J is TRBJ1-1; a possible D gene is TRBD1 (5 bases). Trimming took 6 bases from V and 1 from J, leaving 12 bases between them. Germline assignment: CDR1 MDHEN and CDR2 SYDVKM. The CDR3 is 14 residues long. CDR3 in DNA: TGTGCCAGCAGCTACTCCGACAGGAACACTGAAGCTTTCTTT. Its translation is CASSYSDRNTEAFF.

This clone has only one observation. V usage is TRBV28 and J usage is TRBJ2-7; perhaps TRBD1 as D (5 bases). V was clipped by 4 bases and J by 3 bases, with 22 bases between them. CDR1 and CDR2 (germline): MDHEN, SYDVKM. CDR3 size: 17 residues. CDR3 region: CASSSPLTGNYYYEQYF. The DNA for the CDR3 is TGTGCCAGCAGTTCCCCTCTCACAGGAAACTACTACTACGAGCAGTACTTC.

This clone came up once. The chain recombines TRBV30 with TRBJ2-7, with 8 bases that match TRBD2. The CDR3 covers 13 residues. V trimming: 2 bases; J trimming: 2 bases; junction bases outside the gene matches: 2. Germline CDR1 GTSNPN, CDR2 SVGIG (reference sequence). The CDR3 is CAWSTGGTYEQYF. DNA of the CDR3: TGTGCCTGGAGTACGGGAGGGACCTACGAGCAGTACTTC.

This clone came up a few times. The rearrangement links TRBV28 to TRBJ2-6; D perhaps matches TRBD1 (6 bases). There are 16 residues in the CDR3. Trimming shortened V by 8 bases and J by 0 bases, and 14 bases separated the two germline ends. The germline gives CDR1 MDHEN, CDR2 SYDVKM. The CDR3 bases are TGTGCCAGCGGACCGGGACAAATCTCTGGGGCCAACGTCCTGACTTTC. This gives the protein CASGPGQISGANVLTF.

This clone was counted once. The J gene is TRBJ2-7, the V gene TRBV30, with 8 positions matching TRBD2. The CDR3 consists of 14 residues. Germline assignment: CDR1 GTSNPN and CDR2 SVGIG (reference sequence). V trimming: 6 bases; J trimming: 7 bases; junction bases outside the gene matches: 14. The CDR3 DNA follows: TGTGCCTGCGTTCGTGGGTCGGGGGGGAGAGAGCAGTACTTC. Protein sequence: CACVRGSGGREQYF.

The genes are TRBV11-2 and TRBJ1-1; tentatively, D is TRBD1 (6 bases). Trimming shortened V by 4 bases and J by 5 bases, and 17 bases separated the two germline ends. Germline assignment: CDR1 SGHAT and CDR2 FQNNGV. This CDR3 has 15 residues. The CDR3 sequence: CASSSPRGGPTEAFF. The DNA of the CDR3 is TGTGCCAGCAGCTCCCCTCGGGGGGGGCCAACTGAAGCTTTCTTT. The whole variable domain, remainder taken from reference TRBV11-2 and TRBJ1-1, is EAGVAQSPRYKIIEKRQSVAFWCNPISGHATLYWYQQILGQGPKLLIQFQNNGVVDDSQLPKDRFSAERLKGVDSTLKIQPAKLEDSAVYLCASSSPRGGPTEAFFGQGTRLTVV.

This clone was seen a single time. The V call is TRBV11-3, the J call TRBJ2-3, with 7 nucleotides matching TRBD2. V lost 2 bases and J lost 4; bases outside the gene matches: 0. CDR1 SGHNT and CDR2 YENEEA come from the germline V gene. The length of the CDR3 is 13 residues. CDR3 DNA sequence: TGTGCCAGCAGCTTAACTAGCGCAGATACGCAGTATTTT. The encoded protein is CASSLTSADTQYF.

The J gene is TRBJ2-1, the V gene TRBV10-2; 8 bases agree with TRBD2. CDR3 length: 17 amino acids. CDR1 is WSHSY, CDR2 SAAADI, per germline. V was clipped by 2 bases and J by 6 bases; unmatched bases: 12. The CDR3 DNA sequence: TGCGCCAGCAGTGAGCGGGGGGGCGCTGAGATCGGCAATGAGCAGTTCTTC. The encoded protein is CASSERGGAEIGNEQFF.

The rearrangement uses TRBV10-3 and TRBJ2-5, with 13 nucleotides matching TRBD2. This CDR3 is 15 amino acids long. J gave up 2 bases and V 6 bases, and 3 bases lay outside the gene matches. The germline V gene has CDR1 ENHRY and CDR2 SYGVKD. As DNA, the CDR3 is TGTGCCATCAGGGCGACTAGCGGGAGGCAAGAGACCCAGTACTTC. It translates to CAIRATSGRQETQYF.

The V call is TRBV3-1 (or the pseudogene TRBV3-2), the J call TRBJ2-3, with 7 positions matching TRBD2. The CDR3 loop spans 12 amino acids. Unmatched junction bases numbered 3, after V lost 8 bases and J lost 4 bases. Germline V gives CDR1 LGHDT, CDR2 YNNKEL (reference sequence). For the CDR3, the DNA is TGTGCCAGCGCCGGACTAGCAGATACGCAGTATTTT. This encodes CASAGLADTQYF.

The chain is built from TRBV28 and TRBJ1-3, with D perhaps matching TRBD1 (5 bases). V lost 7 bases, J lost 2 bases, and 12 bases lay in between. CDR1 and CDR2 (germline): MDHEN, SYDVKM. The CDR3 spans 14 residues. CDR3 DNA sequence: TGTGCCAGCATGGGGGGTGGAACTGGAAACACCATATATTTT. Translation gives CASMGGGTGNTIYF.

The chain has TRBV5-1 and TRBJ2-5; 9 bases align to TRBD2. CDR1 is SGHRS and CDR2 is YFSETQ in the germline V gene. Trimming cost V 0 bases and J 2 bases; bases outside gene matches: 8. CDR3 length: 17 amino acids. CDR3 in amino acids: CASSLGATSGYQETQYF. The CDR3 DNA sequence: TGCGCCAGCAGCTTGGGGGCGACTAGCGGATATCAAGAGACCCAGTACTTC.

The gene calls are TRBV10-1 and TRBJ2-7; 7 nucleotides match TRBD2. CDR1 is WNHNN and CDR2 is SYGVQD in the germline V gene (reference sequence). There are 18 residues in the CDR3. Losses at the gene ends were 3 bases for V and 4 bases for J; bases not matched to a gene: 18. In nucleotides, the CDR3 is TGCGCCAGCAGTGAAGGTGCGGGAGCGGACCTGTCCCGATACGAGCAGTACTTC. Amino acid sequence: CASSEGAGADLSRYEQYF.

The chain employs TRBV15 and TRBJ1-3; 7 bases match TRBD1. The germline gives CDR1 LNHNV, CDR2 YYDKDF (reference sequence). The V and J ends lost 5 bases and 1 base, in that order; junction bases with no gene match: 5. CDR3 length: 15 residues. Here the CDR3 reads CATSVQGTSGNTIYF. The CDR3 DNA sequence: TGTGCCACCAGCGTACAGGGGACTTCTGGAAACACCATATATTTT.

This clone has a single count. The V and J genes are TRBV5-1 and TRBJ2-1, with TRBD2 matching 14 bases. V lost 4 bases and J lost 6; bases outside the gene matches: 18. The CDR3 is 20 residues long. Germline V lookup: CDR1 SGHRS, CDR2 YFSETQ. This CDR3 reads CASSLTGLAGVRARSNEQFF. DNA for the CDR3: TGCGCCAGCAGCCTAACGGGACTAGCGGGAGTTAGGGCTCGGTCCAATGAGCAGTTCTTC.

The chain carries TRBV6-5 and TRBJ2-6; D unresolved. The germline V and J ends were trimmed by 6 bases and 4 bases, with 4 bases remaining between them. Germline CDR1 and CDR2: MNHEY and SVGAGI. The CDR3 covers 12 residues. The CDR3 loop is CASRRGANVLTF. Written as DNA, the CDR3 is TGTGCCAGCAGGCGGGGGGCCAACGTCCTGACTTTC.

This clone was counted a few times. The gene calls are TRBV29-1 and TRBJ1-2, with 8 bases aligning to TRBD1. The CDR3 contains 13 residues. Trimming cost V 3 bases and J 10 bases; bases outside gene matches: 10. The V gene's germline CDR1 is SQVTM and CDR2 ANQGSEA. Here the CDR3 DNA reads TGCAGCGTTGATGGGGCAGGGGGCGCCGACTACACCTTC. Translation gives CSVDGAGGADYTF.

The CDR3: CATRKQGGGNEQFF. The CDR3 DNA reads as TGTGCCACCCGAAAACAGGGGGGCGGCAATGAGCAGTTCTTC. The rearrangement links TRBV28 to TRBJ2-1; 8 bases are a match to TRBD1. J was trimmed by 6 bases and V by 10 bases; bases with no gene match: 11. The V gene's germline CDR1 is MDHEN and CDR2 SYDVKM. This CDR3 is built from 14 residues.

The chain combines TRBV28 with TRBJ1-6, with D possibly matching TRBD1 (5 bases). With 6 bases removed from V and 7 bases from J, the gap between germline ends came to 10 bases. This CDR3 region has 13 residues. The germline V gene has CDR1 MDHEN and CDR2 SYDVKM. The CDR3 coding sequence is TGTGCCAGCAGGGGGGGTGAGAATTCACCCCTCCACTTT. Its protein is CASRGGENSPLHF.

This rearrangement joins TRBV6-1 to TRBJ2-3; D not certain. Trimming took off 5 bases at V and 6 bases at J, with 9 bases between the two ends. The CDR3 length is 12 residues. Looked up from germline, CDR1 is MNHNS and CDR2 is SASEGT. DNA for the CDR3: TGTGCCAGCAGTCCCCGCGCTGATACGCAGTATTTT. Translating gives CASSPRADTQYF.